This T cell receptor beta chain emerged from a study of regulatory T cells in long-lasting Graves disease. Findings and caveats of the study: Persistent disease samples used TRBV28, TRBJ1-2 and TRBJ2-5 preferentially. Peripheral blood, not thyroid tissue, was the sole material studied.

A few counts support this clonotype. Antigen: not known. The time point was: persistent/refractory GD, antithyroid drugs over 5 years with positive TRAb. PBMC RNA was the source of the TCR library. TCR beta libraries were built with iRepertoire HTBI primers and Arm-PCR of CDR3 regions. TCRdb reanalysed the multiplex PCR reads using MiXCR and keeps one entry per CDR3 protein. The sample consists of under 500,000 distinct CDR3 sequences, more than 20% of them appearing once. Germline CDR1 DFQATT, CDR2 SNEGSKA (reference sequence). V dropped 1 base and J dropped 4 bases, with 13 bases sitting between them. CDR3 length: 15 amino acids.

The TCR sequence derives from a female donor with Graves disease. Here the sequenced sample was peripheral blood mononuclear cells (PBMCs), taken when the disease was refractory, from a patient treated with antithyroid drugs. The gene calls are TRBV20-1 and TRBJ2-2, with D unresolved. This CDR3 reads CSARGPLVGTGELFF. CDR3 nucleotide sequence: TGCAGTGCTAGAGGCCCGCTAGTAGGCACCGGGGAGCTGTTTTTT.